The entry below gives a single TCR beta chain sequence along with its context. Its antigen is undetermined. This sample stems from a study of cytomegalovirus exposure and HLA in healthy donors. Findings of the study overall: Presence/absence analysis assumed near-uniform sequencing depth across donors.

The PCR employed 60 Vbeta primers together with 13 Jbeta primers. Sequenced by immunoSEQ multiplex PCR; TCRdb stores in-frame clones only, minus some. The sample carries about 160,000 clones, 80% recorded once. V lost 3 bases and J lost 7; bases outside the gene matches: 10. CDR1 is SGHNT and CDR2 is YYREEE in the germline V gene (reference sequence). This CDR3 region has 15 residues. Sequenced sample: PBMCs. The chain links TRBV5-4 to TRBJ1-2; 9 bases line up with TRBD1. The source is a male donor in good health and CMV-seropositive. The CDR3 spells CASSSGRGTGSGYTF. In DNA form, the CDR3 reads TGTGCCAGCAGCTCTGGGAGAGGGACAGGGAGTGGCTACACCTTC.